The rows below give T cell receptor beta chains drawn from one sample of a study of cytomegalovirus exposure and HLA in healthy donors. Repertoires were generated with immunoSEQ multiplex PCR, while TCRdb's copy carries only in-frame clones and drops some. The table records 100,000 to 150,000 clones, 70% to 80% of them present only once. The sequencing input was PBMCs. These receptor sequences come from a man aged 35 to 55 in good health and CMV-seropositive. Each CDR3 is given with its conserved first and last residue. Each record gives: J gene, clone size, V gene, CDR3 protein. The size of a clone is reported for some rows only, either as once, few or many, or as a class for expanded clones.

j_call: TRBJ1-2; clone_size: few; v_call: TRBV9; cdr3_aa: CASSVEVGGNYGYTF
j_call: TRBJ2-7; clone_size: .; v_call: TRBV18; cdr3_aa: CASSPTSLSYEQYF
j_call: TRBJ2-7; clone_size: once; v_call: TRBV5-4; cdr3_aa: CASSFGNLEQYF
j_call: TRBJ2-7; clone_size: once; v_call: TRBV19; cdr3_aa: CASSINADNYEQYF
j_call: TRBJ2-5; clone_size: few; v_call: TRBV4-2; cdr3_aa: CASSQDETREEGETQYF
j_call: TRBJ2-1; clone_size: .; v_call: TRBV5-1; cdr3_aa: CASSFLGGGANEQFF
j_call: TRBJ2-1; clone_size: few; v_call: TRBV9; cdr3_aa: CASSVPAGEVSYNEQFF
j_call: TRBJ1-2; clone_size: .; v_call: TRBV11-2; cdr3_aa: CASTQGIGYGYTF
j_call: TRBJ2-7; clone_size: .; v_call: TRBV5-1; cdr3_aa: CASSLRGSYEQYF
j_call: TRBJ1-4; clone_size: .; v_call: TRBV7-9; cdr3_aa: CASSLGQGVEKLFF
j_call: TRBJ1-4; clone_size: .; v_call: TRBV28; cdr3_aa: CASSFGEKLFF
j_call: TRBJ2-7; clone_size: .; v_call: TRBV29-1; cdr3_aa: CSVGGTGVSYEQYF
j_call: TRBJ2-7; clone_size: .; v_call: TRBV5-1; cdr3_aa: CASSYTATGTASYEQYF
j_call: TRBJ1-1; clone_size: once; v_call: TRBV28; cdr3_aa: CASSLLTALGTEAFF
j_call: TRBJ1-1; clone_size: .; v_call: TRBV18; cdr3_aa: CASSAQQGVKGTEAFF
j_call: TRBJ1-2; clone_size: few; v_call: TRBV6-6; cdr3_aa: CASRTGDYGYTF
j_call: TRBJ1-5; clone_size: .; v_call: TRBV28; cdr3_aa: CASSFPGPRVQPQHF
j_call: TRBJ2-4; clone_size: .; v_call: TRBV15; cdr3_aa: CATSREGPQKNIQYF
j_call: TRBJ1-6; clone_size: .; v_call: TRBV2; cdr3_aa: CASSPSSPLHF
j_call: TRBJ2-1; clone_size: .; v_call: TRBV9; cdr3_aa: CASSVGPEAYNEQFF
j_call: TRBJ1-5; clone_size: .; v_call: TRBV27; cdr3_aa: CASSWRQDNQPQHF
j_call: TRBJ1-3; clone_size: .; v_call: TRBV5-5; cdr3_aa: CASSEGQGGVGSGNTIYF
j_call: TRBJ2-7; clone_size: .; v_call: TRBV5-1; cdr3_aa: CASSNSGQGSYEQYF
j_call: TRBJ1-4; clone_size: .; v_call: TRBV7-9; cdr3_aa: CASSPTGVVEKLFF
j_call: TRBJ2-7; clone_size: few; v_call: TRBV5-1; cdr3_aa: CASSLTGSGAGYEQYF
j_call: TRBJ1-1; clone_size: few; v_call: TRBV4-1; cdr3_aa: CASSQATGFEAFF
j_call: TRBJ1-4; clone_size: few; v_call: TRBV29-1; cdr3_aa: CSVGGGSGNEKLFF
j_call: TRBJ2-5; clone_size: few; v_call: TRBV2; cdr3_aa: CASSESETQYF
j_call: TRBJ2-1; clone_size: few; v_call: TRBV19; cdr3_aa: CASTLDRSSYNEQFF
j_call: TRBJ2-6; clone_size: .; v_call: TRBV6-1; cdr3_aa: CASSADRGPGGANVLTF
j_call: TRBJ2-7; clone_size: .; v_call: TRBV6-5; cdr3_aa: CASKGSSYEQYF
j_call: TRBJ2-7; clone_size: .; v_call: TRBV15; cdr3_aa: CATSRDPAYEQYF
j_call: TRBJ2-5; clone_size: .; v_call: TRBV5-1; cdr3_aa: CASSLATSGGKETQYF
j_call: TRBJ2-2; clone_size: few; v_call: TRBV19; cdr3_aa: CASSMTVTGELFF
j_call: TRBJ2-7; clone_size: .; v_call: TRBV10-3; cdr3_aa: CAMGGGVYEQYF
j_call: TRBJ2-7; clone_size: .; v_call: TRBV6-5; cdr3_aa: CASSVAQNYEQYF
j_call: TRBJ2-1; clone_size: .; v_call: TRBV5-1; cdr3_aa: CASSWEGLRGNEQFF
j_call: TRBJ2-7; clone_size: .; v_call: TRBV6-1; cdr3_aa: CASRGTGSPYEQYF
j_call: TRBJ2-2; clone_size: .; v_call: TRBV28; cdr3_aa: CASRPTSPGRTGELFF
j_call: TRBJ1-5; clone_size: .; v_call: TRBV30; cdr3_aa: CAWTGQGGNQPQHF
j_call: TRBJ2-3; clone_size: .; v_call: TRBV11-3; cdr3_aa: CASSPPASGGLPHFTDTQYF